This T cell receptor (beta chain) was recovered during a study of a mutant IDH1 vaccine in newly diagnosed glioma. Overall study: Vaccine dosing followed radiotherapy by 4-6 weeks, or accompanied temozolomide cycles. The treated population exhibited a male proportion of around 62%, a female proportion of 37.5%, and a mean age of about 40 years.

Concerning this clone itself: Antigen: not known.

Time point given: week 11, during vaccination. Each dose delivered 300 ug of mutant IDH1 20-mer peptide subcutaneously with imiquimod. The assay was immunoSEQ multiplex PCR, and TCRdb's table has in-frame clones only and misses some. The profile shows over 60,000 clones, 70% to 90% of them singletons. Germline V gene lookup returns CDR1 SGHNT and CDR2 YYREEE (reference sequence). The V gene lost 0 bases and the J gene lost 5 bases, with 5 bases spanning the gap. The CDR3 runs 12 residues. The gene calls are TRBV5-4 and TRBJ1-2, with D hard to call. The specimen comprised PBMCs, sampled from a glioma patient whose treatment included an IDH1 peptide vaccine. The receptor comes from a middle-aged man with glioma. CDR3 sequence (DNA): TGTGCCAGCAGCTTGGCCAGTTATGGCTACACCTTC. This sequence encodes CASSLASYGYTF.